Listed below are T cell receptor beta chains from one sample, sequenced in a study of shared clonotypes between healthy human individuals. The method was immunoSEQ multiplex PCR; TCRdb's version includes in-frame clones alone and lacks a portion of them. The sample lists 95,000 to 120,000 clones; about 63% were seen once. The sequencing sample was made of memory CD8+ T cells sorted from blood. The receptors shown here come from a woman in her thirties in good health. The CDR3 runs from the conserved cysteine through the conserved F or W. D genes are given only for firm matches. Expanded clones are given a class, and other clones once, few, many or no size at all.

D gene,V gene,clone size,CDR3 length,J gene,CDR3 DNA,CDR3 protein
.,TRBV6-1,.,15,TRBJ1-4,TGTGCCAGCAGTACCCTCCGCGGGGGTAATGAAAAACTGTTTTTT,CASSTLRGGNEKLFF
.,TRBV2,many,13,TRBJ2-1,TGTGCCAGCAGAGCGACATGGAGCAATGAGCAGTTCTTC,CASRATWSNEQFF
.,TRBV4-1,once,14,TRBJ1-5,TGCGCCAGCAGTGCGACCGTAGGGGGACAGCCCCAGCATTTT,CASSATVGGQPQHF
TRBD1,TRBV5-6,.,16,TRBJ1-1,TGTGCCAGCAGCTTGGGACAGGGGAGGATGAACACTGAAGCTTTCTTT,CASSLGQGRMNTEAFF
.,TRBV6-4,.,16,TRBJ2-3,TGTGCCAGCAGTGACGTCGCGGAGGGGGGCACAGATACGCAGTATTTT,CASSDVAEGGTDTQYF
.,TRBV29-1,.,13,TRBJ2-1,TGCAGCGCGGACGTAAGCTCCTACAATGAGCAGTTCTTC,CSADVSSYNEQFF
.,TRBV30,.,12,TRBJ2-1,TGTGCCTGGACTGATTACCTCGGTGAGCAGTTCTTC,CAWTDYLGEQFF
.,TRBV5-4,.,16,TRBJ1-5,TGTGCCAGCAGCCAAGATTGGGGGGAACAAAATCAGCCCCAGCATTTT,CASSQDWGEQNQPQHF
TRBD1,TRBV30,many,19,TRBJ1-5,TGTGCCTGTTTGAAGGGACAGGGGGCTGAAAGAAGGTGGGATCAGCCCCAGCATTTT,CACLKGQGAERRWDQPQHF
TRBD2,TRBV11-2,.,16,TRBJ2-1,TGTGCCAGCAGCTTAATTTGGTCTAGCGGCTACAATGAGCAGTTCTTC,CASSLIWSSGYNEQFF
.,TRBV19,.,16,TRBJ1-4,TGTGCCAGTAGTATGGGGGGGTATAAAGACGGCGAAAAACTGTTTTTT,CASSMGGYKDGEKLFF
TRBD1,TRBV28,.,17,TRBJ2-2,TGTGCCAGCAGCGACAGGGGTCCACTCTGGTTCACCGGGGAGCTGTTTTTT,CASSDRGPLWFTGELFF
.,TRBV21-1,.,14,TRBJ2-7,TGTGCCAGCCTCAACGGCAGCGGGAGGTATAGGCAGTACTTC,CASLNGSGRYRQYF
TRBD2,TRBV9,few,16,TRBJ2-1,TGTGCCAGCAGCGAGGGGGCGACTAGCGGTTACAATGAGCAGTTCTTC,CASSEGATSGYNEQFF
TRBD2,TRBV7-9,.,18,TRBJ2-3,TGTGCCAGCAGCTTACGGGTTTTGGCTAGCGGGACCCACAGACCGCAGTATTTT,CASSLRVLASGTHRPQYF
.,TRBV9,few,13,TRBJ2-2,TGTGCCAGCAGCGTAAGGGCCACCGGGGAGCTGTTTTTT,CASSVRATGELFF
.,TRBV13,.,15,TRBJ2-7,TGTGCCAGCAGCTTAGGAGGGGCACAAACCTACGAGCAGTACTTC,CASSLGGAQTYEQYF
TRBD2,TRBV28,.,15,TRBJ2-3,TGTGCCAGCAGTTCGGGACTAGCGGGACAAGATACGCAGTATTTT,CASSSGLAGQDTQYF
TRBD1,TRBV6-1,.,17,TRBJ1-2,TGTGCCAGCAGTGAAACACGGACAGGGTTAGCTAACTATGGCTACACCTTC,CASSETRTGLANYGYTF
TRBD1,TRBV19,.,15,TRBJ2-7,TGTGCCAGTAGTATTGGGACAGGGGGGCTCTACGAGCAGTACTTC,CASSIGTGGLYEQYF